This T cell receptor (beta chain) was retrieved from a study of CD8 T cells in Susac syndrome. Study information: Among the Susac syndrome patients who underwent sequencing, five or six had clinically active disease, while fewer than 10 of them were in remission.

The RNA, 0.5 to 1 ug, was put through reverse transcription using random hexamers. Amplification of TCR beta CDR3 was carried out by immunoSEQ multiplex PCR, which covered 54 Vbeta and 13 Jbeta segments. Via MiXCR, TCRdb re-called the immunoSEQ multiplex PCR reads, giving one row per CDR3 protein. The data hold about 190,000 distinct CDR3 sequences, with around 95% observed a single time. TCR beta sequencing was performed on blood CD8+ and CD4+ T cells. TEMRA cells were enriched by FACS, and CD4+ and CD8+ T cells were negatively isolated. Trimming removed 0 bases at V and 8 bases at J, with 10 bases between. The germline V gene encodes CDR1 LGHDT and CDR2 YNNKEL (reference sequence). This CDR3 has 13 amino acids.

This chain uses TRBV3-1 with TRBJ1-1; D is unresolved. What was sequenced was CD4+ T cells from PBMCs. This clonotype was obtained from a human donor with Susac syndrome. Here the CDR3 DNA reads TGTGCCAGCAGCCAAGACTGGGAGGGAGAAGCTTTCTTT. As protein: CASSQDWEGEAFF.